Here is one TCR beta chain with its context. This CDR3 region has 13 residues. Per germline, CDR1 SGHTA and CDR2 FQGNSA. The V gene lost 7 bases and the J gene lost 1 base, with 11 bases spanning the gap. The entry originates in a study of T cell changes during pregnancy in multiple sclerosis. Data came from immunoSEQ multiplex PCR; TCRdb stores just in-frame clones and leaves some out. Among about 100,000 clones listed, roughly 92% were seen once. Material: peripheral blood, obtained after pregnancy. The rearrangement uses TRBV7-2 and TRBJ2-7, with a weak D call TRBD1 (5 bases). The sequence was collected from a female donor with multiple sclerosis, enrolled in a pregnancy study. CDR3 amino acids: CASKGLNSYEQYF. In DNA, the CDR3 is TGTGCCAGCAAGGGGTTGAATTCCTACGAGCAGTACTTC.